These 15 T cell receptor beta chains were all obtained from the same sample, sequenced in a study of cytomegalovirus exposure and HLA in healthy donors. Primers: 60 Vbeta forward and 13 Jbeta reverse. Clones were read by immunoSEQ multiplex PCR, and TCRdb kept only the in-frame ones, dropping some. The sample has tens of thousands of clones, approximately 73% seen once. Specimen: PBMCs. The receptors derive from a man aged 50 to 60 in good health and CMV-seronegative.

There are a few counts of this clone. The genes are TRBV13 and TRBJ1-5, with D perhaps matching TRBD1 (6 bases). V was clipped by 0 bases and J by 3 bases, with 9 bases between them. Germline assignment: CDR1 PRHDT and CDR2 FYEKMQ (reference sequence). CDR3 length: 15 amino acids. Written as DNA, the CDR3 is TGTGCCAGCAGCTTAGGTTACAGGGACAATCAGCCCCAGCATTTT. It codes for CASSLGYRDNQPQHF.

This clone was picked up one time. This rearrangement joins TRBV5-6 to TRBJ2-7; tentative D call: TRBD1 (5 bases). The germline V gene encodes CDR1 SGHDT and CDR2 YYEEEE. The CDR3 is 14 amino acids. V dropped 6 bases and J dropped 2 bases, with 15 bases sitting between them. Written as DNA, the CDR3 is TGTGCCAGCACCTTTACAGGAGAAACCTACGAGCAGTACTTC. Translated: CASTFTGETYEQYF.

This clone has more than one count but fewer than ten. The rearrangement joins TRBV7-8 to TRBJ2-5, with 7 bases that match TRBD2. V gave up 6 bases and J gave up 5 bases; unmatched junction bases: 12. The germline V gene has CDR1 SGHVS and CDR2 FQNEAQ. The length of the CDR3 is 15 residues. The CDR3 protein is CASSVPVGGGETQYF. The CDR3 nucleotides read TGTGCCAGCAGTGTCCCGGTGGGGGGAGGGGAGACCCAGTACTTC.

This chain links TRBV19 with TRBJ2-3; TRBD2 aligns across 11 bases. The CDR3 sequence is 15 residues long. Germline V gene data show CDR1 as LNHDA and CDR2 as SQIVND (reference sequence). Trimming cost V 6 bases and J 3 bases; bases outside gene matches: 5. This chain's CDR3 is CASRPGLAATDTQYF. CDR3 coding DNA: TGTGCCAGTAGGCCGGGACTAGCGGCGACAGATACGCAGTATTTT.

The chain employs TRBV6-1 and TRBJ2-1, with D tentatively TRBD2 (5 bases). V gave up 4 bases and J gave up 8 bases, with 9 bases separating them. Germline lookup yields CDR1 MNHNS and CDR2 SASEGT. The CDR3 is 12 amino acids. The CDR3 region is CASSVSRDEQFF. Written as DNA, the CDR3 is TGTGCCAGCAGTGTTTCGAGGGATGAGCAGTTCTTC.

The genes are TRBV7-2 and TRBJ2-7; TRBD1 matches 11 bases. The CDR3 consists of 17 residues. In germline, CDR1 is SGHTA, CDR2 FQGNSA. The junction had 14 bases not matched to a gene; V was cut back by 4 bases and J by 6 bases. This chain's CDR3 is CASSSPRVGQGAGEQYF. In DNA form, the CDR3 reads TGTGCCAGCAGCTCACCCCGAGTCGGACAGGGGGCGGGCGAGCAGTACTTC.

V gene TRBV5-5 combines with J gene TRBJ2-5, with TRBD2 identical over 10 bases. This CDR3 contains 14 residues. Trimming removed 5 bases from V and 3 bases from J; junction bases left unmatched: 4. The germline CDR1 and CDR2 sequences are SGHKS and YYEKEE (reference sequence). The CDR3 region has the DNA TGTGCCAGCAGTTCCACTAGCGGGGAAGAGACCCAGTACTTC. The encoded protein is CASSSTSGEETQYF.

The CDR3 region has the DNA TGTGCCAGCAGCTTCAGGGGATCTCTAGAGCAGTACTTC. Translated, it gives CASSFRGSLEQYF. The chain recombines TRBV11-2 with TRBJ2-5; tentatively, D is TRBD1 (6 bases). V was clipped by 3 bases and J by 11 bases, with 16 bases between them. CDR1 SGHAT and CDR2 FQNNGV come from the germline V gene. This CDR3 spans 13 amino acids.

The V and J genes are TRBV30 and TRBJ2-2; 8 bases fit TRBD1. The length of the CDR3 is 15 residues. The junction had 5 bases not matched to a gene; V was cut back by 4 bases and J by 1 base. Germline V gene data show CDR1 as GTSNPN and CDR2 as SVGIG (reference sequence). The CDR3 protein is CAWTTGTGNTGELFF. The CDR3, as DNA: TGTGCCTGGACGACCGGGACAGGGAACACCGGGGAGCTGTTTTTT.

This chain links TRBV6-4 with TRBJ1-5, with 9 bases fitting TRBD1. V trimming: 6 bases; J trimming: 7 bases; junction bases outside the gene matches: 10. The CDR3 is made up of 15 amino acids. CDR1 MRHNA and CDR2 SNTAGT come from the germline V gene. The CDR3 coding sequence is TGTGCCAGCAGCGAAGGACAGGGGATAGGGCAGCCCCAGCATTTT. Translated: CASSEGQGIGQPQHF.

The J gene is TRBJ2-5, the V gene TRBV5-1; TRBD2 matches 14 bases. Looked up from germline, CDR1 is SGHRS and CDR2 is YFSETQ. Trimming removed 3 bases from V and 0 bases from J; junction bases left unmatched: 13. This CDR3 has 20 amino acids. CDR3 amino acids: CASSSWGLGTSGGNQETQYF. The DNA of the CDR3 is TGCGCCAGCAGCTCGTGGGGCCTGGGGACTAGCGGGGGTAACCAAGAGACCCAGTACTTC.

Written as DNA, the CDR3 is TGTGCCAGTAGTATATTGAATCCCGGGGGGAAAGAGACCCAGTACTTC. Protein sequence: CASSILNPGGKETQYF. The V gene is TRBV19, the J gene TRBJ2-5; 7 bases map to TRBD2. Germline V gene lookup returns CDR1 LNHDA and CDR2 SQIVND (reference sequence). V lost 2 bases to trimming and J lost 3 bases; unmatched junction nucleotides: 9. There are 16 residues in the CDR3.

This clone came up a few times. The chain links TRBV6-5 to TRBJ1-2, with D possibly matching TRBD1 (5 bases). CDR1 is MNHEY and CDR2 is SVGAGI in the germline V gene. The V end was cut by 5 bases, the J end by 8 bases, with 12 bases between. This CDR3 comprises 12 residues. CDR3 bases: TGTGCCAGCAGTGAACGACAGTCCGGCTACACCTTC. It codes for CASSERQSGYTF.

CDR3 DNA: TGTGCCAGCAGTTTGAACAGGGAGGGACAGCCCCAGCATTTT. It is translated as CASSLNREGQPQHF. The genes are TRBV27 and TRBJ1-5, with a tentative D call TRBD1 (6 bases). CDR1 is MNHEY and CDR2 is SMNVEV in the germline V gene (reference sequence). V dropped 3 bases and J dropped 7 bases, with 13 bases sitting between them. There are 14 residues in the CDR3.

The CDR3 protein is CASCHEDNSPLHF. CDR3 DNA: TGCGCCAGCTGCCACGAGGATAATTCACCCCTCCACTTT. The rearrangement links TRBV5-1 to TRBJ1-6, with D hard to call. The CDR3 extends over 13 amino acids. The V end was cut by 7 bases, the J end by 5 bases, with 10 bases between. From germline, CDR1 is SGHRS and CDR2 YFSETQ.